The 25 T cell receptor beta chains presented below share a single source sample, sequenced in a study of shared clonotypes between healthy human individuals. Sequenced by immunoSEQ multiplex PCR; TCRdb stores in-frame clones only, minus some. The sample comprises more than 2 million clones, approximately 94% of which are singletons, and roughly 0.13% rests with the top ten. Sequenced sample: naive CD4+ T cells sorted from blood. Noted subset: CD45RA+ positively selected. Receptor source: a young man in good health.

The chain has TRBV6-4 and TRBJ1-6; weak D call: TRBD1 (5 bases). Germline V gene data show CDR1 as MRHNA and CDR2 as SNTAGT. Between the trimmed V and J ends, which lost 6 bases and 10 bases, there was a span of 19 bases. The CDR3 runs 15 residues. The CDR3 bases are TGTGCCAGCAGCGCGGGACCCAGGAAGGAGTCACCCCTCCACTTT. Its protein product is CASSAGPRKESPLHF.

The genes are TRBV7-8 and TRBJ1-6, with TRBD1 matching over 7 bases. The V segment lost 1 base and the J segment 1 base; nucleotides outside the gene matches: 7. The CDR3 is 18 amino acids. Germline-derived CDR1 and CDR2 are SGHVS and FQNEAQ. Here the CDR3 reads CASSLGRQGSSYNSPLHF. Written as DNA, the CDR3 is TGTGCCAGCAGCTTAGGGAGACAGGGAAGTTCCTATAATTCACCCCTCCACTTT.

The chain has TRBV18 and TRBJ2-5; possible D gene TRBD1, 5 bases. Germline V gene data show CDR1 as KGHSH and CDR2 as LQKENI. V was cut by 6 bases and J by 4 bases, with 12 bases left in between. This CDR3 comprises 13 residues. CDR3 loop: CASSQGTLETQYF. DNA of the CDR3: TGTGCCAGCTCTCAGGGCACATTAGAGACCCAGTACTTC.

The genes are TRBV7-9 and TRBJ1-4; D ambiguous. This CDR3 region has 16 residues. The V end was cut by 5 bases, the J end by 1 base, with 14 bases between. Germline V CDR1 and CDR2: SEHNR, FQNEAQ (reference sequence). In DNA, the CDR3 is TGTGCCAGCAGCCCAGCCTTGGGGTTAACTAATGAAAAACTGTTTTTT. It encodes CASSPALGLTNEKLFF.

V is TRBV5-1 and J is TRBJ2-7; 12 nucleotides align to TRBD2. V was pared by 4 bases and J by 3 bases, with 5 bases of the junction left unmatched. The length of the CDR3 is 15 residues. CDR1 and CDR2 (germline): SGHRS, YFSETQ. CDR3 DNA sequence: TGCGCCAGCAGCGTACCGGGACTAGCGGGCTACGAGCAGTACTTC. Its translation: CASSVPGLAGYEQYF.

The chain combines TRBV2 with TRBJ2-5, with D perhaps being TRBD1 or TRBD2 (5 bases each). CDR1 is SNHLY and CDR2 is FYNNEI in the germline V gene. Between the trimmed V and J ends, which lost 0 bases and 4 bases, there was a span of 12 bases. CDR3 size: 15 residues. The CDR3 is CASSEAPGQGETQYF. In nucleotides, the CDR3 is TGTGCCAGCAGTGAAGCGCCGGGGCAGGGAGAGACCCAGTACTTC.

The V gene is TRBV28, the J gene TRBJ2-3, with 10 bases that match TRBD1. Trimming took 8 bases from V and 1 from J; bases not matched to a gene: 3. Germline assignment: CDR1 MDHEN and CDR2 SYDVKM. This CDR3 is 14 amino acids long. CDR3 DNA: TGTGCCAGCTGGGACAGGGGACGCACAGATACGCAGTATTTT. This codes for CASWDRGRTDTQYF.

The J gene is TRBJ1-3, the V gene TRBV6-5; D might be TRBD1 (5 bases). CDR1 and CDR2 (germline): MNHEY, SVGAGI. V lost 2 bases, J lost 2 bases, and 7 bases lay in between. This CDR3 has 14 amino acids. Written as DNA, the CDR3 is TGTGCCAGCAGTTACAGGGGTGCTGGAAACACCATATATTTT. This encodes CASSYRGAGNTIYF.

This CDR3 is CASSLEVRASYGYTF. DNA for the CDR3: TGCGCCAGCAGCTTGGAAGTCAGGGCGAGCTATGGCTACACCTTC. V is TRBV5-1 and J is TRBJ1-2; D may be TRBD1 (5 bases). This CDR3 spans 15 amino acids. Trimming removed 0 bases from V and 4 bases from J, with 13 bases in between. Germline CDR1 SGHRS, CDR2 YFSETQ.

This sequence joins TRBV6-5 and TRBJ2-3; 8 bases agree with TRBD2. This CDR3 region has 12 residues. Germline CDR1 is MNHEY and CDR2 is SVGAGI. J lost 8 bases, V lost 6 bases, and 4 bases had no gene match. CDR3 DNA: TGTGCCAGCAGCTCTACTAGCGGTACGCAGTATTTT. Translation: CASSSTSGTQYF.

V gene TRBV5-4 combines with J gene TRBJ1-6, with 12 bases aligning to TRBD1. Germline V CDR1 and CDR2: SGHNT, YYREEE (reference sequence). The V gene end was trimmed by 7 bases and the J gene end by 9 bases; junction bases not matched to a gene: 11. CDR3 size: 16 residues. The CDR3 DNA reads as TGTGCCAGCTCCTGGGGGACAGGGGGCGCGAGTTCACCCCTCCACTTT. Translated: CASSWGTGGASSPLHF.

The chain links TRBV6-1 to TRBJ1-1; 7 nucleotides agree with TRBD1. The germline V gene encodes CDR1 MNHNS and CDR2 SASEGT. Unmatched junction bases numbered 5, after V lost 6 bases and J lost 4 bases. The CDR3 has 13 residues. As DNA, the CDR3 is TGTGCCAGCAGCCCGGACAGGCTCACTGAAGCTTTCTTT. Its protein is CASSPDRLTEAFF.

The J gene is TRBJ2-1, the V gene TRBV7-2, with 7 bases that match TRBD2. The CDR3 spans 14 residues. Per the germline V gene, CDR1 is SGHTA and CDR2 is FQGNSA. V lost 0 bases, J lost 8 bases, and 4 bases stayed unmatched. In DNA form, the CDR3 reads TGTGCCAGCAGCTTAGCGGGAGGGCCTTATGAGCAGTTCTTC. This gives the protein CASSLAGGPYEQFF.

The chain couples TRBV18 to TRBJ2-1; D not certain. The CDR3 consists of 14 residues. V was pared by 6 bases and J by 7 bases, with 16 bases between. Germline V CDR1 and CDR2: KGHSH, LQKENI. In DNA form, the CDR3 reads TGTGCCAGCTCCCCTGTTGAAGGGCCGAATGAGCAGTTCTTC. Protein: CASSPVEGPNEQFF.

Comments on this clone: The same CDR3 is also encoded by other DNA sequences in this sample. V and J are TRBV5-1 and TRBJ2-1, with 9 bases aligning to TRBD2. After removal of 4 bases from V and 1 base from J, the junction contained 3 bases not matched to a gene. Germline loops: CDR1 SGHRS, CDR2 YFSETQ. This CDR3 has 15 amino acids. Here the CDR3 reads CASSLLAGSYNEQFF. In DNA form, the CDR3 reads TGCGCCAGCAGCCTACTAGCGGGTTCCTACAATGAGCAGTTCTTC.

The gene calls are TRBV9 and TRBJ2-1, with 12 bases aligning to TRBD2. Germline V lookup: CDR1 SGDLS, CDR2 YYNGEE. Germline trimming cut 5 bases from V and 1 base from J; bases unmatched to any gene: 4. This CDR3 comprises 16 residues. The CDR3 sequence: CASSVTSGGSYNEQFF. CDR3 coding DNA: TGTGCCAGCAGTGTTACTAGCGGGGGGTCCTACAATGAGCAGTTCTTC. The whole variable domain, filled in from reference TRBV9 and TRBJ2-1, reads DSGVTQTPKHLITATGQRVTLRCSPRSGDLSVYWYQQSLDQGLQFLIQYYNGEERAKGNILERFSAQQFPDLHSELNLSSLELGDSALYFCASSVTSGGSYNEQFFGPGTRLTVL.

The chain carries TRBV5-6 and TRBJ1-6; possibly TRBD1 for D (5 bases). V dropped 0 bases and J dropped 10 bases, with 14 bases sitting between them. The CDR3 is 15 residues long. In germline, CDR1 is SGHDT, CDR2 YYEEEE. CDR3 coding DNA: TGTGCCAGCAGCTTGGTCAGGGTAGTGGAATCACCCCTCCACTTT. Translating gives CASSLVRVVESPLHF.

The rearrangement links TRBV18 to TRBJ2-3, with TRBD2 matching over 7 bases. Germline V gene data show CDR1 as KGHSH and CDR2 as LQKENI. The CDR3 sequence is 15 residues long. The V gene end was trimmed by 3 bases and the J gene end by 2 bases; junction bases not matched to a gene: 5. The CDR3 region is CASSPGTTYTDTQYF. For the CDR3, the DNA is TGTGCCAGCTCACCCGGGACTACATACACAGATACGCAGTATTTT.

The chain links TRBV7-6 to TRBJ2-7, with D possibly being TRBD1 (5 bases). Trimming shortened V by 7 bases and J by 2 bases, and 21 bases separated the two germline ends. The CDR3 spans 16 residues. Germline V lookup: CDR1 SGHVS, CDR2 FNYEAQ. In nucleotides, the CDR3 is TGTGCCAGCACCTGGGCCCGGGCAGGGTTCACCTACGAGCAGTACTTC. Translation: CASTWARAGFTYEQYF. The entire variable domain, with the rest obtained from reference TRBV7-6 and TRBJ2-7, is as follows: GAGVSQSPRYKVTKRGQDVALRCDPISGHVSLYWYRQALGQGPEFLTYFNYEAQQDKSGLPNDRFSAERPEGSISTLTIQRTEQRDSAMYRCASTWARAGFTYEQYFGPGTRLTVT.

The V call is TRBV4-1, the J call TRBJ2-3; D is perhaps TRBD2 (6 bases). The CDR3 contains 17 residues. Deletions cut 0 bases from V and 5 bases from J, with 18 bases between. Germline CDR1 reads MGHRA; CDR2 reads YSYEKL. Here the CDR3 reads CASSQDRGLLLRDTQYF. For the CDR3, the DNA is TGCGCCAGCAGCCAAGATCGGGGACTCCTTCTCAGAGATACGCAGTATTTT.

Here the CDR3 reads CASSLGLAGVTRGNEQFF. The CDR3 coding sequence is TGTGCCAGCAGCTTGGGACTAGCGGGAGTTACCAGGGGCAATGAGCAGTTCTTC. The V and J genes are TRBV7-9 and TRBJ2-1; 14 bases agree with TRBD2. This CDR3 comprises 18 residues. Per the germline V gene, CDR1 is SEHNR and CDR2 is FQNEAQ (reference sequence). V was clipped by 3 bases and J by 6 bases; unmatched bases: 10. The variable domain in full, with the rest retrieved from reference TRBV7-9 and TRBJ2-1, is DTGVSQNPRHKITKRGQNVTFRCDPISEHNRLYWYRQTLGQGPEFLTYFQNEAQLEKSRLLSDRFSAERPKGSFSTLEIQRTEQGDSAMYLCASSLGLAGVTRGNEQFFGPGTRLTVL.

This chain links TRBV28 with TRBJ1-6; 7 positions match TRBD1. CDR3 length equals 14 residues. Losses at the gene ends were 3 bases for V and 5 bases for J; bases not matched to a gene: 1. From germline, CDR1 is MDHEN and CDR2 SYDVKM. The CDR3: CASSLTGNNSPLHF. In DNA form, the CDR3 reads TGTGCCAGCAGTTTGACAGGGAATAATTCACCCCTCCACTTT.

Only one count was recorded for this clone. The V call is TRBV27, the J call TRBJ1-2; D unresolved. The CDR3 has 15 amino acids. Germline V lookup: CDR1 MNHEY, CDR2 SMNVEV (reference sequence). The ends were cut back, 4 bases at V and 2 bases at J, with 14 bases in the middle. CDR3 nucleotide sequence: TGTGCCAGCAGTTCCCCCGAGGTAGGGAACTATGGCTACACCTTC. Its protein is CASSSPEVGNYGYTF.

On this clone: The sample has other DNA sequences that encode this CDR3 too. CDR3 sequence: CASRPGQGGEKLFF. CDR3 sequence (DNA): TGTGCCAGCAGGCCCGGACAGGGGGGCGAAAAACTGTTTTTT. The rearrangement joins TRBV6-1 to TRBJ1-4; 10 nucleotides align to TRBD1. The J segment lost 8 bases and the V segment lost 6 bases, leaving 6 bases of the junction unmatched. CDR3 length: 14 residues. Germline CDR1 reads MNHNS; CDR2 reads SASEGT.

This clone was observed a single time. This chain links TRBV5-6 with TRBJ2-3, with TRBD1 identical over 7 bases. CDR1 SGHDT and CDR2 YYEEEE come from the germline V gene. This CDR3 contains 15 residues. Trimming took 3 bases from V and 2 from J; bases not matched to a gene: 6. The CDR3 reads CASSSGQSFTDTQYF. CDR3 nucleotides: TGTGCCAGCAGCTCGGGACAGTCATTCACAGATACGCAGTATTTT.